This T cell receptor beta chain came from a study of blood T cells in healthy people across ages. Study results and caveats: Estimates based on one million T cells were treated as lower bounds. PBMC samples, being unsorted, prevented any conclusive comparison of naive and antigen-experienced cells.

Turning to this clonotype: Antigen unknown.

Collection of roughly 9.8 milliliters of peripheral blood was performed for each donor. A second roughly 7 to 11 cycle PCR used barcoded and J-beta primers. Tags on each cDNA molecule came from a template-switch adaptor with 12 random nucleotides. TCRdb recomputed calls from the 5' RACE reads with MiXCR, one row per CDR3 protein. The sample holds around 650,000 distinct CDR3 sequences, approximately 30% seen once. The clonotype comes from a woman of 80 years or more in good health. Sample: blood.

In nucleotides, the CDR3 is TGTGCCAGCAGTGTTCAGGGGGATGAAAAACTGTTTTTT. This translates into CASSVQGDEKLFF. The J gene is TRBJ1-4, the V gene TRBV27; 7 bases agree with TRBD1. Germline-derived CDR1 and CDR2 are MNHEY and SMNVEV (reference sequence). This CDR3 spans 13 amino acids. With V trimmed by 5 bases and J by 6 bases, 3 bases remained unmatched.